These 5 T cell receptor beta chains were all obtained from the same sample, sequenced in a study of CD8+CD57+ T cells in acquired aplastic anemia. The TCR beta profiling, which covered VDJ combination and CDR3 sequence, was carried out using genomic DNA as the template. TCRdb fed the reads into MiXCR, producing one record per CDR3 protein. The table shows 190,000 or so distinct CDR3 sequences, with less than 50% occurring only once. By flow cytometry, patients selected for sequencing had shown an expansion of CD8+CD57+ cells. The sample taken for sequencing was sorted CD4+, CD8+, or CD8+CD57+ T cells (not recorded which) from PBMCs. These receptors originate from a human donor with aplastic anemia.

This clonotype was recorded at least ten times. The rearrangement joins TRBV20-1 to TRBJ2-5; 13 nucleotides line up with TRBD2. This CDR3 spans 14 amino acids. J lost 5 bases, V lost 6 bases, and 6 bases had no gene match. Germline CDR1 DFQATT, CDR2 SNEGSKA (reference sequence). CDR3 protein: CSAGTSGMRETQYF. The CDR3 DNA follows: TGCAGTGCGGGGACTAGCGGGATGAGGGAGACCCAGTACTTC.

V gene TRBV24-1 combines with J gene TRBJ1-1; D is perhaps TRBD1 (6 bases). Germline CDR1 and CDR2: KGHDR and SFDVKD. The V end was cut by 11 bases, the J end by 3 bases, with 21 bases between. CDR3 length: 15 residues. The CDR3 loop reads CASSQGTVPDTEAFF. Written as DNA, the CDR3 is TGTGCCAGCTCCCAGGGGACGGTGCCGGACACTGAAGCTTTCTTT.

This clonotype was recorded once. This sequence joins TRBV15 and TRBJ1-2; no reliable D call. The CDR3 is 15 residues long. V was cut by 0 bases and J by 5 bases, with 13 bases left in between. The V gene's germline CDR1 is LNHNV and CDR2 YYDKDF (reference sequence). The CDR3 DNA follows: TGTGCCACCAGCAGAGACAGGAACAATGTGTATGGCTACACCTTC. Protein product: CATSRDRNNVYGYTF.

The chain uses TRBV6-1 and TRBJ1-5, with a possible D match to TRBD1 (6 bases). Trimming removed 6 bases from V and 2 bases from J, with 23 bases in between. The V gene's germline CDR1 is MNHNS and CDR2 SASEGT. The CDR3 covers 18 residues. For the CDR3, the DNA is TGTGCCAGCAGACCCAGGAGGTGGGGGGGGCAGGGCAATCAGCCCCAGCATTTT. Translated, it gives CASRPRRWGGQGNQPQHF.

This sequence joins TRBV5-1 and TRBJ1-1, with D uncertain. From germline, CDR1 is SGHRS and CDR2 YFSETQ. The V end was cut by 7 bases, the J end by 8 bases, with 12 bases between. The CDR3 runs to 11 residues. The CDR3 region has the DNA TGCGCCAGCGAAGAGGGAACCGAAGCTTTCTTT. Protein sequence: CASEEGTEAFF.